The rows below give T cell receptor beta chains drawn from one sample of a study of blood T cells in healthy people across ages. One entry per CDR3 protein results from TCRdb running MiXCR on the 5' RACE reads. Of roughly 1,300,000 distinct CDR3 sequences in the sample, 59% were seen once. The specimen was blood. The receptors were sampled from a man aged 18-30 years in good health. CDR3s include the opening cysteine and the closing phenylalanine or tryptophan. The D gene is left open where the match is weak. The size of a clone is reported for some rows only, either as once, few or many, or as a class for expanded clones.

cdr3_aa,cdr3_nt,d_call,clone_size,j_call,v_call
CASRLDRSATNEKLFF,TGCGCCAGCAGGCTGGACCGGTCCGCAACTAATGAAAAACTGTTTTTT,-,few,TRBJ1-4,TRBV5-1
CASSRGSEYEQYF,TGCGCCAGCAGCCGCGGAAGTGAATATGAGCAGTACTTC,-,-,TRBJ2-7,TRBV4-1
CSVEGVGRGENTQYF,TGCAGCGTTGAAGGTGTCGGGCGGGGAGAAAATACGCAGTATTTT,-,few,TRBJ2-3,TRBV29-1
CSVGTGGEKLFF,TGCAGCGTTGGAACAGGAGGCGAAAAACTGTTTTTT,-,few,TRBJ1-4,TRBV29-1
CSASRITGDEQYF,TGCAGTGCTAGTCGGATAACAGGGGACGAGCAGTACTTC,TRBD1,-,TRBJ2-7,TRBV20-1
CASTRQEGSYEQYF,TGTGCCAGCACGAGGCAGGAGGGGTCCTACGAGCAGTACTTC,-,-,TRBJ2-7,TRBV27
CASSQALYRDMQYF,TGCGCCAGCAGCCAAGCCTTATACAGAGATATGCAGTATTTT,-,-,TRBJ2-3,TRBV4-3
CSVEDRDSMWTDTQYF,TGCAGCGTTGAAGATCGGGACAGCATGTGGACAGATACGCAGTATTTT,TRBD1,few,TRBJ2-3,TRBV29-1
CASVDREAVQYF,TGTGCCAGCGTGGACAGGGAAGCGGTGCAGTACTTC,TRBD1,few,TRBJ2-7,TRBV7-2
CTSSHKQEWGHNEQFF,TGCACCAGCAGCCACAAGCAGGAGTGGGGGCACAATGAGCAGTTCTTC,-,-,TRBJ2-1,TRBV1
CASTGTGLEQYF,TGCGCCAGCACCGGGACAGGGTTGGAGCAGTACTTC,TRBD1,few,TRBJ2-7,TRBV5-1
CASSQGALIYGYTF,TGCGCCAGCAGCCAGGGGGCCCTAATCTATGGCTACACCTTC,-,-,TRBJ1-2,TRBV4-1
CASSVTGANTGELFF,TGTGCCAGCAGTGTGACCGGAGCGAACACCGGGGAGCTGTTTTTT,-,-,TRBJ2-2,TRBV12-3/TRBV12-4
CASSQLAGVYEQFF,TGCGCCAGCAGCCAACTAGCGGGAGTATATGAGCAGTTCTTC,TRBD2,-,TRBJ2-1,TRBV4-1
CASSLLRDRVPYEQYF,TGTGCCAGCAGCTTACTCCGGGACAGGGTCCCCTACGAGCAGTACTTC,TRBD1,-,TRBJ2-7,TRBV11-2
CASSLWTTDEQFF,TGTGCCAGCAGCTTGTGGACTACGGATGAGCAGTTCTTC,-,once,TRBJ2-1,TRBV7-6
CASSLAEDSAAYGYTF,TGTGCCAGCAGCTTAGCCGAAGACAGCGCCGCCTATGGCTACACCTTC,-,few,TRBJ1-2,TRBV7-2
CSARDPRADIQYF,TGCAGTGCTAGAGATCCCAGGGCGGACATTCAGTACTTC,-,few,TRBJ2-4,TRBV20-1
CASSSLYRGEQTQYF,TGTGCCAGCAGCTCACTCTACCGGGGCGAGCAGACCCAGTACTTC,-,-,TRBJ2-5,TRBV7-9
CSARDELAIGEQYF,TGCAGTGCTAGAGACGAACTAGCTATAGGCGAGCAGTACTTC,-,-,TRBJ2-7,TRBV20-1
CSVEAGRGAVYEQYF,TGCAGCGTTGAAGCAGGCAGGGGCGCAGTCTACGAGCAGTACTTC,-,-,TRBJ2-7,TRBV29-1
CSASTELQPQHF,TGCAGTGCTAGCACGGAACTTCAGCCCCAGCATTTT,-,few,TRBJ1-5,TRBV20-1
CASTGRVMDEQYF,TGTGCCAGCACGGGCAGGGTTATGGACGAGCAGTACTTC,-,once,TRBJ2-7,TRBV7-9
CASRETGLNYGYTF,TGTGCCAGCAGAGAGACAGGGCTTAACTATGGCTACACCTTC,TRBD1,-,TRBJ1-2,TRBV25-1
CASRTGPYSPLHF,TGTGCCAGCAGGACCGGACCCTATTCACCCCTCCACTTT,-,few,TRBJ1-6,TRBV6-2/TRBV6-3
CASSTTSAGTDTQYF,TGTGCCAGCAGCACAACTAGCGCAGGCACAGATACGCAGTATTTT,TRBD2,few,TRBJ2-3,TRBV14
CASSLGRQDHGYTF,TGTGCCAGCAGCTTGGGCAGGCAAGATCATGGCTACACCTTC,-,-,TRBJ1-2,TRBV7-9
CASSQDQDRYSGNTIYF,TGCGCCAGCAGCCAAGATCAAGACAGGTACTCTGGAAACACCATATATTTT,-,-,TRBJ1-3,TRBV4-1
CASSPGAEYNEQFF,TGTGCCAGCTCACCGGGGGCGGAGTACAATGAGCAGTTCTTC,-,-,TRBJ2-1,TRBV18
CASRNEAQVAHEQYF,TGTGCCAGCAGGAATGAGGCACAGGTCGCCCACGAGCAGTACTTC,-,few,TRBJ2-7,TRBV12-3/TRBV12-4
CASSLHGFTVTDTQYF,TGCGCCAGCAGCTTGCATGGATTTACGGTCACAGATACGCAGTATTTT,-,-,TRBJ2-3,TRBV5-1
CSAPHPWESDEQYF,TGCAGTGCTCCCCACCCTTGGGAGTCGGACGAGCAGTACTTC,-,-,TRBJ2-7,TRBV20-1
CASSRPGQPACEQYF,TGTGCCAGCAGTCGGCCGGGACAGCCGGCCTGCGAGCAGTACTTC,TRBD1,-,TRBJ2-7,TRBV12-3/TRBV12-4
CASSQEPPGLQVYNEQFF,TGCGCCAGCAGCCAAGAGCCCCCCGGTCTTCAAGTCTACAATGAGCAGTTCTTC,-,-,TRBJ2-1,TRBV4-3
CASSSPTGYSYEQYF,TGTGCCAGCAGTTCCCCGACAGGGTACTCCTACGAGCAGTACTTC,TRBD1,-,TRBJ2-7,TRBV6-5
CASSPLFGAGEDTQYF,TGTGCCAGCAGCCCACTCTTCGGGGCGGGGGAGGATACGCAGTATTTT,TRBD2,-,TRBJ2-3,TRBV7-9
CASSLVAGTKREGGYTF,TGTGCCAGCAGCCTCGTGGCCGGGACAAAAAGAGAGGGTGGCTACACCTTC,-,-,TRBJ1-2,TRBV3-1